The clone carrying this TCR beta chain was seen at least ten times. Its antigen is unidentified. Time point denoted: patch test 2, 6 weeks after DPC sensitization. This sample's treatment: therapeutic diphenylcyclopropenone sensitization with weekly scalp DPC. CDR1 is MNHEY, CDR2 SVGAGI, per germline. The CDR3 spans 14 residues. V lost 5 bases and J 2 bases, leaving 10 bases between the germline ends. TCRdb re-analysed the RACE reads in MiXCR, keeping a single row per CDR3 protein. The sample gives more than 85,000 distinct CDR3 sequences, approximately 11% of which show up once; roughly 2% is in the top ten. The sample originates from a study of human T cells and chemical hapten exposure. Across the study: Patients' scalps got diphenylcyclopropenone weekly throughout the roughly 25-week study.

Findings and limits, study-wide: Expanded TCRs clustered into significantly more large CDR3 similarity groups than controls, the analysis revealed.

Material: whole blood, obtained in connection with sensitization to the hapten diphenylcyclopropenone (DPC). The TCR was taken from a man in his forties or fifties with alopecia areata. Some clones in this sample may be carry-over from other donors' samples. This chain links TRBV6-5 with TRBJ1-5; TRBD1 might be the D (5 bases). The CDR3 here is CASSGGERNQPQHF. CDR3 coding DNA: TGTGCCAGCAGTGGAGGGGAGCGCAATCAGCCCCAGCATTTT.